The next 3 T cell receptor beta chains were all read from a single sample in a study of post-analysis software for immune sequencing data. Whole-study findings and limits: With TRBV5-6, TRBV5-1 and TRBV20-1 included, about five TRBV segments were more frequent in patients than in controls.

The TCR beta cDNA libraries contained unique molecular identifiers. TCRdb re-analysed the PCR reads in MiXCR, keeping a single row per CDR3 protein. This table holds hundreds of thousands of distinct CDR3 sequences, about 50% found once. Antigen specificity for these receptors is unknown. Sequenced material: blood. These receptors originate from a girl between 5 and 17 years old with multiple sclerosis.

The J gene is TRBJ2-1, the V gene TRBV20-1, with TRBD2 matching over 10 bases. The germline V gene has CDR1 DFQATT and CDR2 SNEGSKA (reference sequence). Unmatched junction bases numbered 3, after V lost 1 base and J lost 0 bases. CDR3 length equals 16 residues. CDR3 sequence reads: CSARAGLASSYNEQFF. CDR3 nucleotides: TGCAGTGCTAGAGCGGGACTAGCGAGCTCCTACAATGAGCAGTTCTTC.

The rearrangement uses TRBV20-1 and TRBJ2-1; 9 bases map to TRBD2. The CDR3 runs to 17 residues. Germline V gene lookup returns CDR1 DFQATT and CDR2 SNEGSKA (reference sequence). V shed 8 bases, J shed 2 bases, and the junction held 16 bases outside the gene matches. CDR3 in amino acids: CSCRQRWSGRTYNEQFF. DNA for the CDR3: TGCAGTTGCAGACAGCGCTGGAGCGGGAGGACCTACAATGAGCAGTTCTTC.

CDR3 coding DNA: TGTGCCAGCTCACCGAGGACAGGGACAGACATTCAGTACTTC. Protein sequence: CASSPRTGTDIQYF. This rearrangement joins TRBV18 to TRBJ2-5, with 8 bases aligning to TRBD1. The J call may be incorrect, as the DNA end agrees better with TRBJ2-4. Germline V gene sequence: CDR1 KGHSH, CDR2 LQKENI. The CDR3 loop spans 14 amino acids.